These 18 T cell receptor beta chains were all obtained from the same sample, sequenced in a study of regulatory T cells in long-lasting Graves disease. The time point denotes: newly diagnosed GD, antithyroid drugs for less than 3 months. TCR sequences were obtained from RNA taken from PBMCs. iRepertoire HTBI primers and Arm-PCR of CDR3 regions built TCR beta libraries. Each CDR3 protein gets one entry after TCRdb re-called the multiplex PCR reads with MiXCR. Of about 300,000 distinct CDR3 sequences in the sample, approximately 20% were seen once. Sequencing used peripheral blood mononuclear cells (PBMCs), obtained at new diagnosis, from a patient treated with antithyroid drugs. Every receptor here comes from a female donor with Graves disease.

The V call is TRBV2, the J call TRBJ1-2; 7 bases line up with TRBD1. There are 13 residues in the CDR3. J gave up 6 bases and V 5 bases, and 6 bases lay outside the gene matches. Germline V CDR1 and CDR2: SNHLY, FYNNEI. The CDR3: CASSIQGIDGYTF. The DNA for the CDR3 is TGTGCCAGCAGTATACAGGGGATCGATGGCTACACCTTC.

This clonotype was counted many times. The chain combines TRBV6-1 with TRBJ1-2; tentatively, D is TRBD1 (6 bases). The V end lost 6 bases, the J end lost 3 bases, and 17 bases lay between the germline ends. Germline V CDR1 and CDR2: MNHNS, SASEGT. The CDR3 is made up of 15 amino acids. The CDR3: CASSKPRGTDYGYTF. CDR3 in DNA: TGTGCCAGCAGCAAACCCAGGGGAACGGACTATGGCTACACCTTC.

This rearrangement joins TRBV18 to TRBJ2-5; TRBD1 agrees at 7 bases. CDR3 size: 14 residues. The germline gives CDR1 KGHSH, CDR2 LQKENI. V lost 4 bases and J lost 1; bases outside the gene matches: 3. The CDR3: CASSQTGTQETQYF. As DNA, the CDR3 is TGTGCCAGCTCACAGACAGGGACCCAAGAGACCCAGTACTTC.

In this sample, this clonotype turned up many times. This chain connects TRBV9 to TRBJ1-6, with D unresolved. The CDR3 sequence is 13 residues long. Trimming took off 0 bases at V and 10 bases at J, with 8 bases between the two ends. The germline gives CDR1 SGDLS, CDR2 YYNGEE. CDR3 sequence (DNA): TGTGCCAGCAGCGTAGGGGAAGAGTCACCCCTCCACTTT. Translation: CASSVGEESPLHF.

This clonotype was observed at least ten times. This chain joins TRBV30 and TRBJ1-1, with TRBD1 matching 9 bases. The CDR3 sequence is 14 residues long. V shed 2 bases and J 8 bases; nucleotides not matched to a gene: 9. Germline CDR1 and CDR2: GTSNPN and SVGIG (reference sequence). The CDR3 sequence: CAWSPGTGFGEAFF. In nucleotides, the CDR3 is TGTGCCTGGAGTCCCGGGACAGGGTTCGGCGAAGCTTTCTTT.

The V call is TRBV2, the J call TRBJ2-5; D perhaps matches TRBD1 (6 bases). Deletions cut 6 bases from V and 4 bases from J, with 24 bases between. The CDR3 has 17 residues. Germline loops: CDR1 SNHLY, CDR2 FYNNEI. The CDR3 DNA reads TGTGCCAGCAGCCCCAACTGGGGGCAGGGTGGTATAGAGACCCAGTACTTC. Protein sequence: CASSPNWGQGGIETQYF.

The table lists this clonotype with many counts. The chain recombines TRBV12-3 or TRBV12-4 with TRBJ2-2; 9 bases fit TRBD2. The ends lost 2 bases at V and 6 bases at J; junction bases unmatched: 4. This CDR3 region has 15 residues. The CDR3 reads CASSLLAGGPGELFF. CDR3 sequence (DNA): TGTGCCAGCAGTTTACTGGCGGGAGGGCCCGGGGAGCTGTTTTTT.

This clonotype has at least ten counts. The chain uses TRBV12-3 or TRBV12-4 and TRBJ1-3; D ambiguous. The V end lost 6 bases, the J end lost 0 bases, and 6 bases lay between the germline ends. The CDR3 consists of 13 residues. This CDR3 is CASSHHSGNTIYF. For the CDR3, the DNA is TGTGCCAGCAGCCACCACTCTGGAAACACCATATATTTT.

The chain combines TRBV5-1 with TRBJ2-1; 8 bases fit TRBD2. Unmatched junction bases numbered 7, after V lost 7 bases and J lost 1 base. The CDR3 is 15 residues long. Germline values: CDR1 SGHRS, CDR2 YFSETQ. Here the CDR3 reads CASCERGLSYNEQFF. The CDR3 nucleotides read TGCGCCAGCTGTGAGCGGGGGCTATCCTACAATGAGCAGTTCTTC.

This clonotype was found a few times. This sequence joins TRBV19 and TRBJ2-7, with D perhaps matching TRBD1 or TRBD2 (5 bases each). With 0 bases removed from V and 0 bases from J, the gap between germline ends came to 18 bases. This CDR3 is built from 18 residues. Per germline, CDR1 LNHDA and CDR2 SQIVND (reference sequence). The CDR3 nucleotides are TGTGCCAGTAGTATAGATTCCGGGGCGGCGGTGTCCTCCTACGAGCAGTACTTC. Translated: CASSIDSGAAVSSYEQYF.

This clonotype was detected ten times or more. The chain has TRBV10-3 and TRBJ1-5; no clear D gene. Trimming took 10 bases from V and 1 from J, leaving 8 bases between them. The CDR3 is 12 residues long. Germline V gene lookup returns CDR1 ENHRY and CDR2 SYGVKD. The CDR3 sequence: CATRGSNQPQHF. The CDR3 coding sequence is TGTGCCACCCGTGGCAGCAATCAGCCCCAGCATTTT.

There are many counts of this clonotype. V gene TRBV2 combines with J gene TRBJ2-7; 11 positions agree with TRBD1. Germline CDR1 is SNHLY and CDR2 is FYNNEI. The V segment lost 11 bases and the J segment 7 bases; nucleotides outside the gene matches: 19. This CDR3 is 16 amino acids long. Here the CDR3 DNA reads TGTGCCGGGGGACAGGGGGGAACTAGCGGAGTTGGAGAGCAGTACTTC. Amino acids: CAGGQGGTSGVGEQYF.

This clonotype came up many times. The chain has TRBV19 and TRBJ2-7; 8 bases line up with TRBD2. Germline trimming cut 5 bases from V and 2 bases from J; bases unmatched to any gene: 5. CDR3 size: 14 residues. Germline V gene sequence: CDR1 LNHDA, CDR2 SQIVND (reference sequence). Here the CDR3 DNA reads TGTGCCAGTAGTGGGACTAGGGGTCCCTACGAGCAGTACTTC. It is translated as CASSGTRGPYEQYF.

This clonotype was seen ten or more times. This sequence joins TRBV11-2 and TRBJ2-7; 9 nucleotides agree with TRBD1. CDR1 and CDR2 from the germline V gene are SGHAT and FQNNGV. J lost 6 bases, V lost 1 base, and 7 bases had no gene match. This CDR3 spans 15 amino acids. For the CDR3, the DNA is TGTGCCAGCAGCTTAGGGGGGACAGGGTTGGGCGAGCAGTACTTC. Its protein product is CASSLGGTGLGEQYF.

This clonotype was detected only a few times. This sequence may be a read error, since a much larger clone differs from it by one base. The genes are TRBV2 and TRBJ2-7; 7 bases match TRBD1. The J segment lost 11 bases and the V segment lost 6 bases, leaving 10 bases of the junction unmatched. The length of the CDR3 is 12 residues. Per the germline V gene, CDR1 is SNHLY and CDR2 is FYNNEI. The CDR3 is CASSALKGAEYF. In DNA form, the CDR3 reads TGTGCCAGCAGCGCCCTTAAGGGGGCAGAGTACTTC. Full variable domain (missing parts from reference TRBV2 and TRBJ2-7): EPEVTQTPSHQVTQMGQEVILRCVPISNHLYFYWYRQILGQKVEFLVSFYNNEISEKSEIFDDQFSVERPDGSNFTLKIRSTKLEDSAMYFCASSALKGAEYFGPGTRLTVT.

This clonotype showed up many times. The chain recombines TRBV24-1 with TRBJ2-1; D assignment may be TRBD1 or TRBD2 (5 bases each). The CDR3 has 13 residues. Between the trimmed V and J ends, which lost 5 bases and 8 bases, there was a span of 12 bases. Germline CDR1 KGHDR, CDR2 SFDVKD. CDR3 sequence (DNA): TGTGCCACCAGTGGGGACCTGGGGGATGAGCAGTTCTTC. Its translation: CATSGDLGDEQFF.

This clonotype has ten or more counts. The chain carries TRBV9 and TRBJ2-1, with D perhaps matching TRBD2 (5 bases). The CDR3 has 13 residues. The germline V gene has CDR1 SGDLS and CDR2 YYNGEE. Trimming cost V 4 bases and J 10 bases, with 15 bases left between them. CDR3 sequence reads: CASSPLFGVEQFF. CDR3 coding DNA: TGTGCCAGCAGCCCACTCTTCGGGGTAGAGCAGTTCTTC.

This clonotype was counted ten times or more. This sequence joins TRBV19 and TRBJ2-1, with D possibly being TRBD2 (5 bases). The CDR3 spans 14 residues. The germline CDR1 and CDR2 sequences are LNHDA and SQIVND (reference sequence). V lost 7 bases and J lost 0, with 10 bases in between. In DNA, the CDR3 is TGTGCCAGTAAGGGAGAGGGCTCCTACAATGAGCAGTTCTTC. This encodes CASKGEGSYNEQFF.